The 6 T cell receptor beta chains given below trace back to one sample, sequenced in a study of beta chain features in type 1 diabetes. As every portion of the isolated RNA was reverse transcribed, the sequencing read expressed TCRB transcripts. Some clones are missing from TCRdb's copy, which holds only in-frame ones; the method was immunoSEQ multiplex PCR. Among about 350,000 clones listed, roughly a fifth were seen once. Sequencing was carried out using naive CD4+ T cells from blood. These receptors all stem from a woman aged 18-29 years in good health.

This clone was counted only a few times. The CDR3 is CASLGTYQETQYF. The CDR3, as DNA: TGTGCCAGCCTGGGGACATATCAAGAGACCCAGTACTTC. J is TRBJ2-5 and V is TRBV2; the D gene is possibly TRBD1 (6 bases). Trimming removed 8 bases from V and 2 bases from J, with 12 bases in between. The CDR3 totals 13 residues. The germline CDR1 and CDR2 sequences are SNHLY and FYNNEI.

The chain links TRBV2 to TRBJ1-6; TRBD1 agrees at 7 bases. J lost 6 bases, V lost 3 bases, and 2 bases had no gene match. The CDR3 is made up of 14 amino acids. The germline CDR1 and CDR2 sequences are SNHLY and FYNNEI. CDR3 coding DNA: TGTGCCAGCAGTGAGCGGGACAGTAATTCACCCCTCCACTTT. Translating gives CASSERDSNSPLHF.

The CDR3: CATSKSWDRGQKGTDTQYF. The CDR3 region has the DNA TGTGCCACCAGCAAGAGCTGGGACAGGGGTCAGAAGGGGACAGATACGCAGTATTTT. V is TRBV15 and J is TRBJ2-3, with 10 bases that match TRBD1. The CDR3 runs to 19 residues. Germline V gene data show CDR1 as LNHNV and CDR2 as YYDKDF (reference sequence). V shed 4 bases, J shed 3 bases, and the junction held 16 bases outside the gene matches. Using reference TRBV15 and TRBJ2-3 for the parts outside the CDR3, the full variable domain is DAMVIQNPRYQVTQFGKPVTLSCSQTLNHNVMYWYQQKSSQAPKLLFHYYDKDFNNEADTPDNFQSRRPNTSFCFLDIRSPGLGDTAMYLCATSKSWDRGQKGTDTQYFGPGTRLTVL.

The rearrangement joins TRBV6-5 to TRBJ2-7; a weak D match, TRBD1 (6 bases). Germline V gene data show CDR1 as MNHEY and CDR2 as SVGAGI. The CDR3 loop spans 14 amino acids. The ends were cut back, 0 bases at V and 3 bases at J, with 9 bases in the middle. CDR3 loop: CASSYSKGGYEQYF. CDR3 nucleotide sequence: TGTGCCAGCAGTTACTCGAAAGGGGGCTACGAGCAGTACTTC.

This clone came up a few times. V gene TRBV11-2 combines with J gene TRBJ2-7, with 9 bases that match TRBD2. The CDR3 runs 14 residues. Germline CDR1 is SGHAT and CDR2 is FQNNGV. The ends lost 5 bases at V and 2 bases at J; junction bases unmatched: 4. CDR3 DNA: TGTGCCAGCAGCAAACTAGCGGGTGCCTACGAGCAGTACTTC. This translates into CASSKLAGAYEQYF.

J is TRBJ2-2 and V is TRBV7-9; D ambiguous. The CDR3 is 13 amino acids. V gave up 5 bases and J gave up 6 bases, with 10 bases separating them. From germline, CDR1 is SEHNR and CDR2 FQNEAQ (reference sequence). The CDR3 spells CASSPLIPGELFF. CDR3 DNA: TGTGCCAGCAGCCCGTTAATCCCCGGGGAGCTGTTTTTT.